Each of the 10 T cell receptor beta chains below was sequenced from the same sample in a study of T cell responses to AZD1222 COVID-19 vaccine. TCRdb's table, derived via immunoSEQ multiplex PCR, lists solely in-frame clones and lacks some. The table lists under 95,000 clones, 86% of them singletons. This specimen consisted of peripheral blood, obtained on day 0 of AZD1222 vaccination. Receptors originate from an adult in good health.

The chain has TRBV9 and TRBJ1-6, with D possibly matching TRBD1 (6 bases). This CDR3 contains 14 residues. The V and J ends lost 1 base and 7 bases respectively, with 9 bases between them. Germline values: CDR1 SGDLS, CDR2 YYNGEE. CDR3 DNA: TGTGCCAGCAGCGTAAGGGGGGAAAATTCACCCCTCCACTTT. Translated: CASSVRGENSPLHF.

The chain has TRBV19 and TRBJ1-3; 7 positions agree with TRBD1. Per the germline V gene, CDR1 is LNHDA and CDR2 is SQIVND (reference sequence). V was pared by 8 bases and J by 2 bases, with 3 bases of the junction left unmatched. The CDR3 contains 13 residues. CDR3 in amino acids: CASYRGAGNTIYF. The CDR3 DNA follows: TGTGCCAGTTACAGGGGCGCTGGAAACACCATATATTTT.

This sequence joins TRBV30 and TRBJ2-7; TRBD2 is a possible D gene (5 bases). This CDR3 comprises 15 residues. Germline V gives CDR1 GTSNPN, CDR2 SVGIG (reference sequence). Trimming took off 1 base at V and 2 bases at J, with 15 bases between the two ends. CDR3 in amino acids: CAWSGMEASAYEQYF. Here the CDR3 DNA reads TGTGCCTGGAGTGGCATGGAGGCATCAGCCTACGAGCAGTACTTC.

The chain links TRBV6-6 to TRBJ2-7, with D perhaps matching TRBD1 (6 bases). Trimming took 6 bases from V and 2 from J, leaving 11 bases between them. The V gene's germline CDR1 is MNHNY and CDR2 SVGAGI (reference sequence). The CDR3 runs to 13 residues. The CDR3 DNA sequence: TGTGCCAGCAGAAACAGGGAGACCTACGAGCAGTACTTC. It translates to CASRNRETYEQYF.

The V and J genes are TRBV3-1 (or the pseudogene TRBV3-2) and TRBJ2-2, with D maybe TRBD2 (6 bases). CDR1 and CDR2 (germline): LGHDT, YNNKEL (reference sequence). The CDR3 runs 15 residues. V lost 0 bases and J 6 bases, leaving 11 bases between the germline ends. The CDR3 DNA sequence: TGTGCCAGCAGCCAAGAGGGCCTAGCGCCCGGGGAGCTGTTTTTT. Protein: CASSQEGLAPGELFF.

This clone was seen only once. This chain's CDR3 is CASSALGQGHETQYF. The CDR3 nucleotides read TGTGCCAGCAGCGCCCTGGGACAGGGGCACGAGACCCAGTACTTC. The chain joins TRBV9 to TRBJ2-5; 10 nucleotides line up with TRBD1. Trimming cost V 3 bases and J 5 bases; bases outside gene matches: 7. Germline V gene sequence: CDR1 SGDLS, CDR2 YYNGEE. The CDR3 is made up of 15 amino acids.

The chain employs TRBV19 and TRBJ1-2; possibly TRBD1 for D (5 bases). The germline V and J ends were trimmed by 7 bases and 7 bases, with 16 bases remaining between them. The CDR3 consists of 13 residues. In germline, CDR1 is LNHDA, CDR2 SQIVND (reference sequence). Here the CDR3 DNA reads TGTGCCAGTATGGGAACCTCGGGGGGTGGCTACACCTTC. This gives the protein CASMGTSGGGYTF.

This chain joins TRBV29-1 and TRBJ1-2, with D hard to call. This CDR3 has 14 residues. Germline assignment: CDR1 SQVTM and CDR2 ANQGSEA. V dropped 0 bases and J dropped 5 bases, with 13 bases sitting between them. This CDR3 reads CSVEDRGRRYGYTF. CDR3 bases: TGCAGCGTTGAAGATCGGGGTCGTCGGTATGGCTACACCTTC.

This chain links TRBV12-3 or TRBV12-4 with TRBJ1-5; no clear D gene. The CDR3 totals 13 residues. Trimming cost V 0 bases and J 9 bases, with 9 bases left between them. The CDR3 loop reads CASSLAAGLPQHF. The CDR3, as DNA: TGTGCCAGCAGTTTAGCGGCAGGTCTGCCCCAGCATTTT.

The chain uses TRBV24-1 and TRBJ2-5, with D perhaps matching TRBD1 or TRBD2 (5 bases each). Looked up from germline, CDR1 is KGHDR and CDR2 is SFDVKD. V was cut by 5 bases and J by 2 bases, with 14 bases left in between. The CDR3 spans 15 residues. CDR3 bases: TGTGCCACCAGTGCTCGGACTGGGGGACAAGAGACCCAGTACTTC. This translates into CATSARTGGQETQYF.